The 30 T cell receptor beta chains presented below share a single source sample, sequenced in a study of T cell responses to AZD1222 COVID-19 vaccine. TCRdb keeps only in-frame clones here, not all; method: immunoSEQ multiplex PCR. The repertoire holds around 200,000 clones, with around 88% as singletons. The specimen comprised peripheral blood, sampled on day 0 of AZD1222 vaccination. The receptor set was obtained from an adult in good health.

The V call is TRBV28, the J call TRBJ1-2; the D gene is possibly TRBD1 (6 bases). Germline values: CDR1 MDHEN, CDR2 SYDVKM. This CDR3 is 14 amino acids long. Trimming took 8 bases from V and 10 from J, leaving 23 bases between them. CDR3 DNA: TGTGCCAGCGCCAAACAGGTACAGGGAGGGTACTACACCTTC. Its protein is CASAKQVQGGYYTF.

The V and J genes are TRBV20-1 and TRBJ2-5, with a tentative D call TRBD1 (6 bases). The CDR3 has 11 residues. Germline loops: CDR1 DFQATT, CDR2 SNEGSKA (reference sequence). Trimming took off 7 bases at V and 4 bases at J, with 10 bases between the two ends. The DNA of the CDR3 is TGCAGTGTACAGGGCGGAGAGACCCAGTACTTC. The encoded protein is CSVQGGETQYF.

This rearrangement joins TRBV4-1 to TRBJ1-2; TRBD1 agrees at 7 bases. CDR1 and CDR2 from the germline V gene are MGHRA and YSYEKL. V gave up 4 bases and J gave up 2 bases; unmatched junction bases: 4. This CDR3 is 14 amino acids long. CDR3 protein: CASSPRDSNYGYTF. The CDR3 DNA is TGCGCCAGCAGCCCCCGGGACAGCAACTATGGCTACACCTTC.

The genes are TRBV6-5 and TRBJ1-2, with D possibly TRBD1 on 5 matching bases. V lost 6 bases and J 4 bases, leaving 15 bases between the germline ends. The length of the CDR3 is 14 residues. Germline assignment: CDR1 MNHEY and CDR2 SVGAGI. The CDR3 nucleotides are TGTGCCAGCAGACCTCCGGGACTAGCCTATGGCTACACCTTC. Translated, it gives CASRPPGLAYGYTF.

The chain links TRBV10-3 to TRBJ1-5; TRBD1 might be the D (6 bases). Germline CDR1 is ENHRY and CDR2 is SYGVKD. Trimming took off 0 bases at V and 3 bases at J, with 9 bases between the two ends. The CDR3 has 15 residues. The CDR3 coding sequence is TGTGCCATCAGTGAGTCGGGGGGGCTCAATCAGCCCCAGCATTTT. Translating gives CAISESGGLNQPQHF.

The J gene is TRBJ2-7, the V gene TRBV14; TRBD2 aligns across 8 bases. The CDR3 totals 16 residues. V was clipped by 7 bases and J by 0 bases; unmatched bases: 11. Germline assignment: CDR1 SGHDN and CDR2 FVKESK. The CDR3 sequence: CASTRVLAASSYEQYF. The CDR3 bases are TGTGCCAGCACCCGTGTACTAGCGGCCAGCTCCTACGAGCAGTACTTC.

V gene TRBV21-1 combines with J gene TRBJ2-3; the table's D gene call, TRBD1, was not cross checked with the DNA. TRBV21-1 is described as a pseudogene. CDR3 size: 15 residues. The DNA for the CDR3 is TGTGCCAGCAGCAATCGAGGGGGAGGCACAGATACGCAGTATTTT. Amino acids: CASSNRGGGTDTQYF.

Notes on this clone: Compared with germline, one end of the junction differs, possibly owing to a read error. The V and J genes are TRBV2 and TRBJ1-2; TRBD1 agrees at 7 bases. Per the germline V gene, CDR1 is SNHLY and CDR2 is FYNNEI. This CDR3 is built from 15 residues. Here the CDR3 reads CASSEEGGQVYGYTF. DNA for the CDR3: TGTGCCAGCAGCGAAGAAGGGGGCCAGGTCTATGGCTACACCTTC.

This clone was detected once. The chain combines TRBV10-3 with TRBJ1-1; no clear D gene. CDR1 is ENHRY, CDR2 SYGVKD, per germline. This CDR3 is built from 11 residues. With 10 bases removed from V and 1 base from J, the gap between germline ends came to 7 bases. The CDR3: CATGGNTEAFF. CDR3 DNA sequence: TGTGCCACGGGCGGGAACACTGAAGCTTTCTTT.

CDR3 DNA sequence: TGTGCCAGCAGTTTCTTCCCTAGGAATGAGCAGTTCTTC. This sequence encodes CASSFFPRNEQFF. This sequence joins TRBV12-3 or TRBV12-4 and TRBJ2-1; D unclear. The CDR3 consists of 13 residues. The ends were cut back, 3 bases at V and 7 bases at J, with 10 bases in the middle.

The rearrangement uses TRBV5-1 and TRBJ2-3, with no clear D. The CDR3 is 14 amino acids. Trimming pared 2 bases from V and 1 base from J, leaving 8 bases between. The germline CDR1 and CDR2 sequences are SGHRS and YFSETQ. CDR3 bases: TGCGCCAGCAGCTTCTCCCAGCGCACAGATACGCAGTATTTT. Translated: CASSFSQRTDTQYF.

The V gene is TRBV14, the J gene TRBJ2-1; 7 positions match TRBD1. CDR1 and CDR2 (germline): SGHDN, FVKESK. The CDR3 totals 14 residues. Trimming at V came to 5 bases and at J to 10 bases, leaving 11 bases not matched to a gene. This CDR3 reads CASSSNLGTEEQFF. In DNA, the CDR3 is TGTGCCAGCAGCTCAAACCTGGGGACAGAGGAGCAGTTCTTC.

The chain employs TRBV20-1 and TRBJ1-4; D unresolved. Germline assignment: CDR1 DFQATT and CDR2 SNEGSKA (reference sequence). V lost 6 bases and J lost 8, with 10 bases in between. This CDR3 has 11 residues. The CDR3 sequence is CSAGPDEKLFF. The CDR3 DNA is TGCAGTGCCGGCCCGGACGAAAAACTGTTTTTT.

The chain links TRBV7-2 to TRBJ2-3; no reliable D call. The V end lost 1 base, the J end lost 6 bases, and 8 bases lay between the germline ends. Per the germline V gene, CDR1 is SGHTA and CDR2 is FQGNSA. The CDR3 is made up of 13 amino acids. CDR3 amino acids: CASSLETGDTQYF. In DNA form, the CDR3 reads TGTGCCAGCAGCTTAGAAACTGGGGATACGCAGTATTTT.

The chain uses TRBV14 and TRBJ2-7; maybe TRBD1 (5 bases). Germline CDR1 SGHDN, CDR2 FVKESK. The V end was cut by 9 bases, the J end by 3 bases, with 21 bases between. The length of the CDR3 is 15 residues. The DNA of the CDR3 is TGTGCCAGGACCCCAAGGGGCCGCGGCTACTACGAGCAGTACTTC. Protein sequence: CARTPRGRGYYEQYF.

The sample holds one count of this clone. The CDR3 region has the DNA TGCGCCAGCAGCTTTCGTTTGCGTACGGAACTCACCTACGAGCAGTACTTC. Its protein product is CASSFRLRTELTYEQYF. V and J are TRBV5-1 and TRBJ2-7; D gene uncertain. This CDR3 is 17 amino acids long. Between the trimmed V and J ends, which lost 2 bases and 2 bases, there was a span of 20 bases. The germline V gene has CDR1 SGHRS and CDR2 YFSETQ.

The chain couples TRBV28 to TRBJ2-3; D is perhaps TRBD1 (5 bases). Deletions cut 1 base from V and 4 bases from J, with 9 bases between. The germline V gene has CDR1 MDHEN and CDR2 SYDVKM. CDR3 length: 14 residues. In DNA form, the CDR3 reads TGTGCCAGCAGTTTATACAGGACCGCAGATACGCAGTATTTT. Its translation is CASSLYRTADTQYF.

The chain joins TRBV28 to TRBJ1-2, with TRBD1 matching 10 bases. Germline values: CDR1 MDHEN, CDR2 SYDVKM. The CDR3 length is 14 residues. The V and J ends lost 7 bases and 6 bases, in that order; junction bases with no gene match: 8. DNA of the CDR3: TGTGCCAGCACCCCGGGACAGGGGTTTAATGGCTACACCTTC. It codes for CASTPGQGFNGYTF.

The chain recombines TRBV30 with TRBJ1-5; D is possibly TRBD1 (5 bases). This CDR3 has 14 residues. Germline V gene sequence: CDR1 GTSNPN, CDR2 SVGIG (reference sequence). With 1 base removed from V and 10 bases from J, the gap between germline ends came to 17 bases. In DNA form, the CDR3 reads TGTGCCTGGAGTGCCCACCTCAGGGAAGAACCCCAGCATTTT. Encoded protein: CAWSAHLREEPQHF.

The chain employs TRBV2 and TRBJ2-1; 7 positions agree with TRBD2. Trimming removed 8 bases from V and 7 bases from J; junction bases left unmatched: 11. CDR3 size: 14 residues. Germline assignment: CDR1 SNHLY and CDR2 FYNNEI. CDR3 DNA: TGTGCCAGCTCGGCCGGGACTACGCGGAATGAGCAGTTCTTC. It specifies CASSAGTTRNEQFF.

This clone appeared once. This chain links TRBV2 with TRBJ1-5; perhaps TRBD1 as D (6 bases). The V gene's germline CDR1 is SNHLY and CDR2 FYNNEI. This CDR3 has 16 residues. V was shortened by 4 bases and J by 7 bases, with 20 bases between the two germline ends. The CDR3 reads CASSADRKPSEQPQHF. The CDR3 DNA sequence: TGTGCCAGCAGTGCTGACAGGAAGCCATCTGAGCAGCCCCAGCATTTT.

The CDR3 DNA reads TGTGCCAGCAGCTTCGGACGGTCCGGGGAGCTGTTTTTT. Its translation is CASSFGRSGELFF. The J gene is TRBJ2-2, the V gene TRBV5-4, with D hard to call. The CDR3 sequence is 13 residues long. From germline, CDR1 is SGHNT and CDR2 YYREEE (reference sequence). V lost 2 bases to trimming and J lost 6 bases, with 8 bases between them.

V and J are TRBV5-4 and TRBJ2-5, with TRBD2 matching over 10 bases. Trimming at V came to 2 bases and at J to 5 bases, leaving 9 bases not matched to a gene. The CDR3 is 16 amino acids. Germline V CDR1 and CDR2: SGHNT, YYREEE (reference sequence). DNA of the CDR3: TGTGCCAGCAGCTTTTCTAGCGGGGGCCCCAGCGAGACCCAGTACTTC. Amino acids: CASSFSSGGPSETQYF.

V gene TRBV2 combines with J gene TRBJ2-1; the D call may be TRBD1 or TRBD2 (5 bases each). The CDR3 is 13 residues long. V was cut by 9 bases and J by 12 bases, with 21 bases left in between. The germline V gene encodes CDR1 SNHLY and CDR2 FYNNEI. CDR3 sequence: CASTPRDASLQFF. As DNA, the CDR3 is TGTGCCAGTACGCCCAGGGACGCAAGCTTGCAGTTCTTC.

The rearrangement joins TRBV5-1 to TRBJ2-7, with TRBD2 matching over 10 bases. With V trimmed by 2 bases and J by 1 base, 6 bases remained unmatched. From germline, CDR1 is SGHRS and CDR2 YFSETQ. There are 16 residues in the CDR3. CDR3 nucleotides: TGCGCCAGCAGCTTCTCTAGCGGGGGTTTTTCCTACGAGCAGTACTTC. Translating gives CASSFSSGGFSYEQYF.

The rearrangement links TRBV3-1 (or the pseudogene TRBV3-2) to TRBJ2-5, with 12 bases aligning to TRBD2. The CDR3 covers 16 residues. CDR1 and CDR2 (germline): LGHDT, YNNKEL (reference sequence). Germline trimming cut 4 bases from V and 2 bases from J; bases unmatched to any gene: 5. CDR3 sequence: CASSRSGTSGQETQYF. CDR3 in DNA: TGTGCCAGCAGCCGATCCGGGACTAGCGGGCAAGAGACCCAGTACTTC.

The rearrangement links TRBV29-1 to TRBJ1-2; the D gene is possibly TRBD1 (5 bases). Germline-derived CDR1 and CDR2 are SQVTM and ANQGSEA. The CDR3 is made up of 13 amino acids. The germline V and J ends were trimmed by 1 base and 4 bases, with 10 bases remaining between them. Here the CDR3 DNA reads TGCAGCGTTGAAGGGGGACTCGGCTATGGCTACACCTTC. This gives the protein CSVEGGLGYGYTF.

The chain employs TRBV4-1 and TRBJ1-4; possible D gene TRBD1, 5 bases. Germline V gene data show CDR1 as MGHRA and CDR2 as YSYEKL. The CDR3 loop spans 15 amino acids. V was cut by 0 bases and J by 13 bases, with 18 bases left in between. The CDR3 loop reads CASSQDRGGGEGLFF. The CDR3 bases are TGCGCCAGCAGCCAAGATCGGGGGGGTGGCGAGGGACTGTTTTTT.

J is TRBJ2-5 and V is TRBV12-5; TRBD2 agrees at 8 bases. The CDR3 loop spans 15 amino acids. Germline CDR1 is LGHNT and CDR2 is FRNRAP. V lost 0 bases and J lost 5; bases outside the gene matches: 5. CDR3 sequence: CASGLVVGGAETQYF. DNA of the CDR3: TGTGCTAGTGGTTTGGTAGTCGGGGGGGCGGAGACCCAGTACTTC. Supplemented by reference TRBV12-5 and TRBJ2-5, the full variable domain reads DARVTQTPRHKVTEMGQEVTMRCQPILGHNTVFWYRQTMMQGLELLAYFRNRAPLDDSGMPKDRFSAEMPDATLATLKIQPSEPRDSAVYFCASGLVVGGAETQYFGPGTRLLVL.

The chain carries TRBV9 and TRBJ2-3, with a tentative D call TRBD1 (5 bases). The CDR3 has 13 residues. V dropped 6 bases and J dropped 3 bases, with 11 bases sitting between them. Germline assignment: CDR1 SGDLS and CDR2 YYNGEE. CDR3 amino acids: CASNSQGTDTQYF. The CDR3 DNA sequence: TGTGCCAGCAATTCCCAGGGAACAGATACGCAGTATTTT.